The present entry profiles one T cell receptor (beta chain) with its context. The specificity of this receptor is unknown. Per-base qualities were not stored, and no clone one base away is much larger. Ends trimmed: V by 3 bases, J by 6 bases; bases unmatched to a gene: 7. The CDR3 measures 15 amino acids from cysteine to phenylalanine. Only the CDR3 DNA stays, 45 bases, in frame from base 1. CDR1 and CDR2, per the germline V gene, are SGHTA and FQGNSA. TCRbeta CDR3 regions were amplified from genomic DNA using the immunoSEQ Assay, a bias-controlled multiplex PCR. Per the original workflow: The number of nucleated cells in each sample was estimated by amplification of reference gene primers within the assay. To quantify the absolute abundance of each unique TCRbeta CDR3 rearrangement, sequence reads were collapsed and filtered. For each sample, productive Simpson clonality was calculated as the square root of Simpson's diversity index over productive rearrangements. Entries here come from immuneACCESS through TCRdb and include only in-frame sequences with V and J called. Some clones fail to appear in such tables; in the studies checked, an unresolved V gene covers under half of the shortfall, and the cause of the remainder is unknown. That table supplies the V and J calls and clone size; D and trimming were determined from the DNA. A total of tens of thousands of clones appear in this sample, roughly 80% of them only once. The ten biggest clones cover around 15% of the sample.

These data come from a study of blood T cell repertoires in COVID-19 (dated by TCRdb to 2019 to 2021). General notes on the study: Samples from collaborators originated in the United States, Italy and Spain and spanned both the acute and convalescent phases of COVID-19. The material from the prospective study consisted of cDNA or gDNA derived from T cells, B-cell-depleted T cells, or PBMCs. The dataset comprised deeply sampled blood TCRbeta repertoires from subjects exposed to, actively infected with, or recovered from COVID-19. The repertoires were made available in a free public database intended to serve as a resource for research on the immune response to SARS-CoV-2. Samples were obtained from the ongoing ImmuneRACE study (first 160 participants) and from over 1,000 subjects provided by 6 global collaborators. The sample metadata nearly always contained a de-identified subject ID, COVID-19 status, age in years and sex. Where HLA class I and class II types were available, the types were taken from metadata supplied by the sample provider, not from assay-based typing. Study-wide findings and limitations: The quantity of clinical and demographic metadata differed by source and by participant and was supplied without curation.

The collaborating institutions used their own protocols to collect whole blood in K2EDTA tubes. For TCRbeta analysis, collaborator samples were shipped as frozen whole blood, as isolated PBMCs, or as DNA extracted from either sample type. This TCR was recovered from a woman at least 80 years old with acute or convalescent COVID-19. Input material: peripheral blood. Here the chain combines TRBV7-2 and TRBJ1-1; TRBD1 agrees with 10 junctional bases. CDR3 reads: CASSFHGQGGAEAFF. The bases are TGTGCCAGCAGCTTCCACGGACAGGGGGGCGCTGAAGCTTTCTTT.